This T cell receptor beta chain was retrieved from a study of post-analysis software for immune sequencing data (dated by TCRdb to between 2014 and 2016). With regard to the full study: The recorded disease courses included relapsing-remitting, secondary progressive and progressive-relapsing multiple sclerosis, and some patients had no subtype annotation. The patient repertoires were compared against about 10 previously published healthy control repertoires obtained from donors aged 6 to 25 years. A subset of samples was prepared in parallel using single-end sample barcoding, then pooled and co-amplified after Illumina adapter ligation.

Library generation was performed with PCR. These reads were obtained on an Illumina HiSeq 2500. Unique molecular identifiers were incorporated into TCR beta cDNA libraries to reduce PCR and sequencing biases. About 0.5 million cDNA molecules were obtained for every 1 to 10 million input T cells, so each molecule roughly corresponded to one T cell. The patient libraries were prepared and sequenced using the same protocol as the earlier healthy control dataset. Within a given batch, samples were prepared together, multiplexed and sequenced on the same HiSeq lane. Under the source paper's analysis protocol: Raw barcoded reads were processed with MIGEC, discarding single-read molecular identifier groups before consensus assembly and CDR3 extraction. Clonotype tables were post-analysed with VDJtools, normalizing diversity by down-sampling all datasets to the smallest sample size. To correct batch-related cross-sample contamination, repertoire overlap clustering matched CDR3 amino acid sequences but not nucleotide sequences. Starting from the raw public reads, TCRdb applied fastp trimming at Q25, assembled clones with MiXCR and retained in-frame beta chains. Each entry merges the rows of one CDR3 protein and shows their most common DNA and genes. These V and J calls derive from TCRdb rather than the authors' analysis. In this sample the table shows just over 250,000 distinct CDR3 sequences, 35% to 45% of which occur a single time. The top ten clonotypes cover less than 6% of the sample.

The germline V gene supplies CDR1 MNHEY and CDR2 SVGEGT. V gives up 2 bases and J gives up 3 bases, and the segment between their germline ends measures 11 bases. Including the terminal cysteine and phenylalanine, the CDR3 comprises 14 residues. Left in the record is the CDR3 DNA by itself, 42 bases read in frame from the first base. To demonstrate the VDJtools post-analysis software, TCR beta repertoires were profiled from the peripheral blood of roughly 12 young patients with multiple sclerosis. Multiple sclerosis patients were children and adolescents aged roughly 6 to 17 years. Here is what the overall study found, with its caveats: The multiple sclerosis patient group was slightly younger than the control group. Normalized Chao1 diversity was significantly lower in multiple sclerosis patients than controls, suggesting substantial peripheral T-cell clonal expansion. Strong co-clustering of samples prepared in the same batch was shown by direct clustering with F measure, prompting a batch-effect correction. Patients showed significantly higher frequencies than controls for five TRBV segments, among them TRBV5-6, TRBV5-1 and TRBV20-1.

Of note for this clonotype: Its antigen is currently not known. Per-nucleotide qualities are absent, and no much larger clonotype sits a single base away.

Recombination linked TRBV6-2 or TRBV6-3 to TRBJ2-7; matching of 6 bases hints at TRBD2 as the D gene. The sample consisted of blood. The receptor comes from a girl between 5 and 17 years old with multiple sclerosis. The CDR3 protein: CASSYGSGYYEQYF. The sequence in DNA is TGTGCCAGCAGTTACGGTAGCGGCTACTACGAGCAGTACTTC.